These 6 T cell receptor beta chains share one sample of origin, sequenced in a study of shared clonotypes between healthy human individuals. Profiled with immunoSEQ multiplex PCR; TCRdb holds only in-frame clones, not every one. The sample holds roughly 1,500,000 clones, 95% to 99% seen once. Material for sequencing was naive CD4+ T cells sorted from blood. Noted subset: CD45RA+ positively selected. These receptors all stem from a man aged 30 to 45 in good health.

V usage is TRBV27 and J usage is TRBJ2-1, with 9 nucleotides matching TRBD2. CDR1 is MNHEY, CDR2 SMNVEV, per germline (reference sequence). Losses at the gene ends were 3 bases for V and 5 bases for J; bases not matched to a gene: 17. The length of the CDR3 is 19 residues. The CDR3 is CASSFWGTSHGRFHNEQFF. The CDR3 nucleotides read TGTGCCAGCAGTTTTTGGGGGACTAGCCACGGGAGATTTCACAATGAGCAGTTCTTC.

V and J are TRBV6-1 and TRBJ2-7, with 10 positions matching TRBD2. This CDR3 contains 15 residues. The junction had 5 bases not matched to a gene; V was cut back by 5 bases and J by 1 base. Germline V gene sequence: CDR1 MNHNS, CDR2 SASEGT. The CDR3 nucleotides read TGTGCCAGCAGTCTAACTAGCGGGGCATCCTACGAGCAGTACTTC. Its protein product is CASSLTSGASYEQYF.

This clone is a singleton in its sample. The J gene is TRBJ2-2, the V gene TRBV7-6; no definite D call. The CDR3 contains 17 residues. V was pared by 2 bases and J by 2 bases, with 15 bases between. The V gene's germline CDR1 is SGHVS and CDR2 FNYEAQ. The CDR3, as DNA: TGTGCCAGCAGCTTAATCGGTTCCGGCCCCAACACCGGGGAGCTGTTTTTT. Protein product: CASSLIGSGPNTGELFF. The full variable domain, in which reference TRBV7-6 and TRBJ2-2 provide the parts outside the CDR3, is GAGVSQSPRYKVTKRGQDVALRCDPISGHVSLYWYRQALGQGPEFLTYFNYEAQQDKSGLPNDRFSAERPEGSISTLTIQRTEQRDSAMYRCASSLIGSGPNTGELFFGEGSRLTVL.

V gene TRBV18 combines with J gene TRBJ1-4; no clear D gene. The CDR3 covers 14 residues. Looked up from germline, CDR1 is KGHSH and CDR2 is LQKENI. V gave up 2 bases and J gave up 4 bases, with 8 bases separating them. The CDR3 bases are TGTGCCAGCTCACCAGGGAGCCATAATGAAAAACTGTTTTTT. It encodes CASSPGSHNEKLFF.

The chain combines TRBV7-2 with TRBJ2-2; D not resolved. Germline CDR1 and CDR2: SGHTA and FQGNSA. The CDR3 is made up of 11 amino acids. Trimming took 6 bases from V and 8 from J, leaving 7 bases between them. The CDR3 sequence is CASSFFGELFF. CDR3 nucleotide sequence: TGTGCCAGCAGTTTTTTTGGGGAGCTGTTTTTT. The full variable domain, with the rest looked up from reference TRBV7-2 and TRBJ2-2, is GAGVSQSPSNKVTEKGKDVELRCDPISGHTALYWYRQSLGQGLEFLIYFQGNSAPDKSGLPSDRFSAERTGGSVSTLTIQRTQQEDSAVYLCASSFFGELFFGEGSRLTVL.

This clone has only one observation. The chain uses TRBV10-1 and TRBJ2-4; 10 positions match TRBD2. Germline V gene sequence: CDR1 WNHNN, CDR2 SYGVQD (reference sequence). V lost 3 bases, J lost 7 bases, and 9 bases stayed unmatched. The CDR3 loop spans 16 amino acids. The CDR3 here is CASSDGAGGGRNIQYF. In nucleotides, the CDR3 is TGCGCCAGCAGTGATGGAGCGGGAGGGGGTCGGAACATTCAGTACTTC.